Presented here are 20 T cell receptor beta chains from one specimen sequenced in a study of vaccination and CD4 T cells after COVID-19. Once obtained from cultured CD4+ T cells, the DNA was sequenced using the Oncomine TCR Beta short-read assay. TCRdb analysed the PCR reads with MiXCR anew, one entry per CDR3 protein. The sample contains about 17,000 distinct CDR3 sequences, almost 40% of which appear only once. Their antigens are not known. Noted treatment: approximately nine-day PBMC culture with coronavirus spike peptide pools or control peptides (ViraFEST assay). Input material: CD4+ T cells from blood, cultured in vitro. The source is a human donor who had recovered from COVID-19.

This chain joins TRBV12-3 or TRBV12-4 and TRBJ1-6, with TRBD1 matching over 10 bases. The V gene end was trimmed by 1 base and the J gene end by 10 bases; junction bases not matched to a gene: 4. The CDR3 is 15 residues long. CDR3 DNA sequence: TGTGCCAGCAGTTTAGATAGGACAGGGGGGTCACCCCTCCACTTT. Its translation is CASSLDRTGGSPLHF.

This sequence joins TRBV19 and TRBJ1-1; TRBD1 agrees at 9 bases. Per germline, CDR1 LNHDA and CDR2 SQIVND (reference sequence). The V segment lost 2 bases and the J segment 4 bases; nucleotides outside the gene matches: 5. The CDR3 runs to 15 residues. CDR3 region: CASSISTGGRTEAFF. The DNA of the CDR3 is TGTGCCAGTAGTATATCAACAGGGGGCCGCACTGAAGCTTTCTTT.

This clonotype was counted only a few times. The gene calls are TRBV27 and TRBJ2-3; 8 nucleotides line up with TRBD2. Germline CDR1 reads MNHEY; CDR2 reads SMNVEV (reference sequence). V lost 8 bases to trimming and J lost 7 bases; unmatched junction nucleotides: 8. The CDR3 spans 13 residues. The CDR3 DNA sequence: TGTGCCAGCGGAGTAGCGGGGTCAAATACGCAGTATTTT. Protein sequence: CASGVAGSNTQYF.

This clonotype showed up just a few times. The chain links TRBV12-3 or TRBV12-4 to TRBJ2-6; D unresolved. The CDR3 totals 15 residues. V lost 3 bases and J 0 bases, leaving 6 bases between the germline ends. CDR3: CASSFVRSGANVLTF. CDR3 DNA sequence: TGTGCCAGCAGTTTCGTCCGCTCTGGGGCCAACGTCCTGACTTTC.

The gene calls are TRBV7-2 and TRBJ2-7; TRBD2 might be the D (5 bases). The CDR3 consists of 14 residues. V gave up 3 bases and J gave up 0 bases, with 9 bases separating them. Germline values: CDR1 SGHTA, CDR2 FQGNSA. CDR3 bases: TGTGCCAGCAGCTTGTTTACTAGCTCCTACGAGCAGTACTTC. Translating gives CASSLFTSSYEQYF. The full variable domain, its missing parts supplied by reference TRBV7-2 and TRBJ2-7, is GAGVSQSPSNKVTEKGKDVELRCDPISGHTALYWYRQSLGQGLEFLIYFQGNSAPDKSGLPSDRFSAERTGGSVSTLTIQRTQQEDSAVYLCASSLFTSSYEQYFGPGTRLTVT.

The genes are TRBV5-1 and TRBJ2-2, with TRBD2 matching 13 bases. The V and J ends lost 4 bases and 3 bases, in that order; junction bases with no gene match: 21. The length of the CDR3 is 22 residues. Germline CDR1 reads SGHRS; CDR2 reads YFSETQ. DNA of the CDR3: TGCGCCAGCAGCCAAAGAAGTTGGACTAGCGGGAGTAGGGTTCGGGACACCGGGGAGCTGTTTTTT. It codes for CASSQRSWTSGSRVRDTGELFF.

The chain recombines TRBV19 with TRBJ1-2; no definite D call. The ends were cut back, 1 base at V and 3 bases at J, with 9 bases in the middle. The length of the CDR3 is 14 residues. The V gene's germline CDR1 is LNHDA and CDR2 SQIVND (reference sequence). This CDR3 reads CASSIGARHYGYTF. The CDR3 bases are TGTGCCAGTAGTATAGGGGCCCGGCACTATGGCTACACCTTC.

V is TRBV7-8 and J is TRBJ1-5; D is possibly TRBD1 (5 bases). Deletions cut 5 bases from V and 5 bases from J, with 10 bases between. This CDR3 comprises 13 residues. Germline V lookup: CDR1 SGHVS, CDR2 FQNEAQ. The chain's CDR3 is CASSPGGYQPQHF. The CDR3 coding sequence is TGTGCCAGCAGCCCGGGGGGTTATCAGCCCCAGCATTTT.

V is TRBV10-3 and J is TRBJ2-7; D is unclear. The V gene lost 2 bases and the J gene lost 5 bases, with 10 bases spanning the gap. This CDR3 has 13 amino acids. Germline assignment: CDR1 ENHRY and CDR2 SYGVKD. This chain's CDR3 is CAISENGDNEQYF. The CDR3 region has the DNA TGTGCCATCAGTGAGAATGGGGATAACGAGCAGTACTTC.

This clonotype was found a few times. This chain connects TRBV30 to TRBJ1-5; D gene unclear. The germline V and J ends were trimmed by 1 base and 4 bases, with 5 bases remaining between them. This CDR3 has 12 amino acids. Germline V CDR1 and CDR2: GTSNPN, SVGIG (reference sequence). Here the CDR3 reads CAWSGGNQPQHF. For the CDR3, the DNA is TGTGCCTGGAGTGGGGGTAATCAGCCCCAGCATTTT.

The chain links TRBV28 to TRBJ1-5, with unresolved D. Germline V gene lookup returns CDR1 MDHEN and CDR2 SYDVKM. This CDR3 is built from 14 residues. The V and J ends lost 2 bases and 1 base respectively, with 6 bases between them. The chain's CDR3 is CASSLGLSNQPQHF. CDR3 DNA sequence: TGTGCCAGCAGTTTAGGTTTGAGCAATCAGCCCCAGCATTTT.

The table lists this clonotype with a few counts. The chain carries TRBV30 and TRBJ2-6; a possible D gene is TRBD2 (5 bases). The CDR3 covers 16 residues. With 3 bases removed from V and 0 bases from J, the gap between germline ends came to 12 bases. Germline V gene lookup returns CDR1 GTSNPN and CDR2 SVGIG (reference sequence). The CDR3 DNA reads as TGTGCCTGGAGAAGTCCCGGGATCTCTGGGGCCAACGTCCTGACTTTC. Protein sequence: CAWRSPGISGANVLTF.

CDR3 bases: TGTGCCAGCAGTTCGATTACTAGCGGGTTACTCGAGCAGTACTTC. Translation gives CASSSITSGLLEQYF. The genes are TRBV6-5 and TRBJ2-7, with TRBD2 matching 9 bases. The CDR3 sequence is 15 residues long. Germline V gene data show CDR1 as MNHEY and CDR2 as SVGAGI. Unmatched junction bases numbered 10, after V lost 4 bases and J lost 6 bases.

As DNA, the CDR3 is TGTGCCATCAGTGAGGAACTAGCGGGAGATCGGCCCTACGAGCAGTACTTC. Translated, it gives CAISEELAGDRPYEQYF. V usage is TRBV10-3 and J usage is TRBJ2-7; 11 bases map to TRBD2. This CDR3 spans 17 amino acids. Per the germline V gene, CDR1 is ENHRY and CDR2 is SYGVKD. The ends lost 2 bases at V and 2 bases at J; junction bases unmatched: 8.

The rearrangement uses TRBV20-1 and TRBJ2-1; TRBD2 aligns across 7 bases. Germline V lookup: CDR1 DFQATT, CDR2 SNEGSKA (reference sequence). Unmatched junction bases numbered 5, after V lost 5 bases and J lost 4 bases. There are 13 residues in the CDR3. The CDR3 sequence is CSAWTRSYNEQFF. In DNA form, the CDR3 reads TGCAGTGCTTGGACTAGATCGTACAATGAGCAGTTCTTC.

The chain employs TRBV27 and TRBJ2-7; the match to TRBD1 covers 8 bases. Trimming at V came to 4 bases and at J to 0 bases, leaving 11 bases not matched to a gene. CDR3 length: 17 residues. The V gene's germline CDR1 is MNHEY and CDR2 SMNVEV (reference sequence). The CDR3 is CASSSSRDRGHSYEQYF. The CDR3 DNA is TGTGCCAGCAGTTCCTCCAGAGACAGGGGCCACTCCTACGAGCAGTACTTC.

The CDR3 loop reads CASSTDRGGNEQYF. The CDR3 coding sequence is TGTGCCAGCTCAACAGACAGGGGGGGCAACGAGCAGTACTTC. The V call is TRBV18, the J call TRBJ2-7, with 9 nucleotides matching TRBD1. CDR3 size: 14 residues. V dropped 5 bases and J dropped 5; count of bases not matched to a gene: 7. The germline V gene has CDR1 KGHSH and CDR2 LQKENI.

CDR3 nucleotide sequence: TGTGCCACAAAGACTAGCGGCACAGATACGCAGTATTTT. Protein: CATKTSGTDTQYF. The chain joins TRBV28 to TRBJ2-3; 8 positions match TRBD2. J was trimmed by 1 base and V by 10 bases; bases with no gene match: 4. Germline V gene lookup returns CDR1 MDHEN and CDR2 SYDVKM. The CDR3 is made up of 13 amino acids.

The chain uses TRBV29-1 and TRBJ1-1; D gene uncertain. The V and J ends lost 2 bases and 2 bases respectively, with 9 bases between them. Per the germline V gene, CDR1 is SQVTM and CDR2 is ANQGSEA. The CDR3 extends over 13 amino acids. Here the CDR3 DNA reads TGCAGCGTTGAACGGCAGCAAAACACTGAAGCTTTCTTT. Translation gives CSVERQQNTEAFF.

In this sample, this clonotype turned up a few times. The chain couples TRBV7-2 to TRBJ2-5, with D perhaps TRBD2 (5 bases). The CDR3 is 13 residues long. Trimming pared 1 base from V and 5 bases from J, leaving 8 bases between. CDR1 is SGHTA, CDR2 FQGNSA, per germline. DNA for the CDR3: TGTGCCAGCAGCTTAGGAGGGTTGGAGACCCAGTACTTC. Its protein product is CASSLGGLETQYF.